This T cell receptor (beta chain) appears in the sequencing data of a study of cytomegalovirus exposure and HLA in healthy donors. Libraries were prepared by immunoSEQ multiplex PCR; TCRdb keeps only in-frame clonotypes and omits some of them. The data contain 190,000 or so clones, roughly 80% of them singletons. The CDR3 length is 15 residues. V lost 1 base to trimming and J lost 3 bases; unmatched junction nucleotides: 3. CDR1 SGHVS and CDR2 FQNEAQ come from the germline V gene. The clonotype was recovered from a woman aged 18-35 years in good health and CMV-seropositive. This chain connects TRBV7-8 to TRBJ2-7, with 10 bases matching TRBD1. Sequencing used PBMCs. The CDR3 is CASSLGDRGSYEQYF. In DNA form, the CDR3 reads TGTGCCAGCAGCTTAGGGGACAGGGGTAGCTACGAGCAGTACTTC.